Each of the 22 T cell receptor beta chains below was sequenced from the same sample in a study of T cell clones after liver transplantation. Profiling relied on immunoSEQ multiplex PCR, and the TCRdb table lists in-frame clones only, not all of them. The table lists 9,500 to 15,000 clones, nearly 75% of them singletons. This specimen consisted of CD8+ T cells from blood, obtained at the 22-month timepoint. These receptors all come from a human patient who received a liver transplant. Some T cells may be supplied by the graft donor.

The chain combines TRBV27 with TRBJ2-1, with D possibly being TRBD1 (6 bases). The CDR3 sequence is 12 residues long. Trimming left V 5 bases short and J 5 bases short, with 7 bases between. Germline-derived CDR1 and CDR2 are MNHEY and SMNVEV (reference sequence). CDR3 bases: TGTGCCAGCAGTGGACAGAACAATGAGCAGTTCTTC. Its protein is CASSGQNNEQFF.

The V call is TRBV29-1, the J call TRBJ1-4; TRBD1 agrees at 9 bases. J was trimmed by 8 bases and V by 4 bases; bases with no gene match: 11. Germline loops: CDR1 SQVTM, CDR2 ANQGSEA. This CDR3 is 15 amino acids long. CDR3 in DNA: TGCAGCGTTGGAGAGGTCGGACAGGGGTGGGAAAAACTGTTTTTT. Protein product: CSVGEVGQGWEKLFF.

This chain joins TRBV11-2 and TRBJ2-5, with D perhaps TRBD1 or TRBD2 (6 bases each). Germline V gene sequence: CDR1 SGHAT, CDR2 FQNNGV. The CDR3 contains 15 residues. Trimming took 1 base from V and 4 from J, leaving 13 bases between them. The CDR3 coding sequence is TGTGCCAGCAGCTTAGGGGTGGGGGGCGTAGAGACCCAGTACTTC. Residues: CASSLGVGGVETQYF.

The gene calls are TRBV19 and TRBJ2-1, with a possible D match to TRBD2 (5 bases). The CDR3 has 15 residues. Deletions cut 4 bases from V and 4 bases from J, with 14 bases between. Per germline, CDR1 LNHDA and CDR2 SQIVND (reference sequence). The CDR3 protein is CASSKEWESYNEQFF. The CDR3 DNA reads TGTGCCAGTAGTAAGGAGTGGGAGTCATACAATGAGCAGTTCTTC.

The chain employs TRBV9 and TRBJ2-5; D is unclear. Germline V gene lookup returns CDR1 SGDLS and CDR2 YYNGEE. Trimming removed 0 bases at V and 1 base at J, with 10 bases between. This CDR3 is 15 amino acids long. CDR3 nucleotide sequence: TGTGCCAGCAGCGTAGGTGGAGCAGCCCAAGAGACCCAGTACTTC. Residues: CASSVGGAAQETQYF.

The chain recombines TRBV7-8 with TRBJ2-1, with unresolved D. The germline CDR1 and CDR2 sequences are SGHVS and FQNEAQ. This CDR3 contains 15 residues. The V and J ends lost 5 bases and 6 bases respectively, with 17 bases between them. CDR3 protein: CASSPRARISNEQFF. Written as DNA, the CDR3 is TGTGCCAGCAGCCCTAGGGCCCGCATTTCCAATGAGCAGTTCTTC.

This sequence joins TRBV5-6 and TRBJ1-3; the D is unclear. Trimming stripped 4 bases from V and 2 bases from J, with 13 bases between. The CDR3 is 15 amino acids. CDR1 is SGHDT, CDR2 YYEEEE, per germline. The CDR3 DNA reads as TGTGCCAGCAGCCCCTCGACCTCACCTGGAAACACCATATATTTT. Protein product: CASSPSTSPGNTIYF.

The chain employs TRBV28 and TRBJ1-2, with a tentative D call TRBD1 (5 bases). CDR1 and CDR2 (germline): MDHEN, SYDVKM. The ends were cut back, 7 bases at V and 8 bases at J, with 20 bases in the middle. The CDR3 extends over 14 amino acids. The CDR3 DNA is TGTGCCAGCACCCGAGGTCAGGGATCGGAGGGCTACACCTTC. Protein: CASTRGQGSEGYTF.

The chain has TRBV19 and TRBJ1-1; D might be TRBD1 (6 bases). Germline V gene lookup returns CDR1 LNHDA and CDR2 SQIVND (reference sequence). The V end lost 1 base, the J end lost 1 base, and 13 bases lay between the germline ends. There are 16 residues in the CDR3. Here the CDR3 DNA reads TGTGCCAGTAGTATAGCTTTACAGGGAACGAACACTGAAGCTTTCTTT. This sequence encodes CASSIALQGTNTEAFF.

By sample fraction, this clone is medium-sized. V usage is TRBV9 and J usage is TRBJ2-2; TRBD2 might be the D (6 bases). The V gene lost 3 bases and the J gene lost 2 bases, with 8 bases spanning the gap. This CDR3 comprises 14 residues. CDR1 SGDLS and CDR2 YYNGEE come from the germline V gene. The CDR3 loop is CASSATSNTGELFF. The CDR3 DNA follows: TGTGCCAGCAGCGCGACTAGTAACACCGGGGAGCTGTTTTTT.

The CDR3 DNA reads as TGTGCCAGCAGCCCCCCCCCGGACAGGGGGCCCTACAATGAGCAGTTCTTC. As protein: CASSPPPDRGPYNEQFF. The chain has TRBV7-6 and TRBJ2-1; 11 positions agree with TRBD1. Germline V lookup: CDR1 SGHVS, CDR2 FNYEAQ. The V segment lost 5 bases and the J segment 2 bases; nucleotides outside the gene matches: 8. The CDR3 sequence is 17 residues long.

CDR3 protein: CASRQIGIAKNIQYF. CDR3 DNA sequence: TGTGCCAGCAGACAGATAGGAATAGCCAAAAACATTCAGTACTTC. The chain carries TRBV6-6 and TRBJ2-4; D not certain. Germline V lookup: CDR1 MNHNY, CDR2 SVGAGI (reference sequence). This CDR3 spans 15 amino acids. V was clipped by 6 bases and J by 0 bases, with 12 bases between them.

This chain joins TRBV6-5 and TRBJ2-1; 8 positions match TRBD1. Looked up from germline, CDR1 is MNHEY and CDR2 is SVGAGI. This CDR3 has 14 amino acids. Trimming removed 8 bases from V and 8 bases from J; junction bases left unmatched: 11. The CDR3 DNA sequence: TGTGCCAGCCGAATTGGACAGGGTGGCTATGAGCAGTTCTTC. This sequence encodes CASRIGQGGYEQFF.

The chain carries TRBV30 and TRBJ2-7; the D gene is possibly TRBD2 (6 bases). The CDR3 spans 15 residues. The V gene's germline CDR1 is GTSNPN and CDR2 SVGIG (reference sequence). V lost 0 bases, J lost 3 bases, and 15 bases lay in between. CDR3 bases: TGTGCCTGGAGTGTGGGGGGTAGCAACCACTACGAGCAGTACTTC. Protein product: CAWSVGGSNHYEQYF.

The chain combines TRBV30 with TRBJ2-1, with TRBD2 matching over 7 bases. V was pared by 2 bases and J by 4 bases, with 11 bases of the junction left unmatched. Germline CDR1 and CDR2: GTSNPN and SVGIG (reference sequence). The length of the CDR3 is 16 residues. The CDR3 loop reads CAWSNLSGEQYNEQFF. CDR3 DNA sequence: TGTGCCTGGAGTAACTTAAGCGGGGAACAATACAATGAGCAGTTCTTC.

This chain links TRBV23-1 with TRBJ2-7; 11 bases match TRBD2. TRBV23-1 qualifies as an ORF whose function is uncertain. The CDR3 totals 22 residues. V shed 2 bases and J 12 bases; nucleotides not matched to a gene: 33. CDR3 region: CASSQVGVCRNSGRANAGKGYF. In DNA form, the CDR3 reads TGCGCCAGCAGTCAAGTCGGCGTTTGTAGAAATAGCGGGAGGGCCAATGCCGGGAAAGGGTACTTC.

The chain uses TRBV28 and TRBJ2-2, with a weak D call TRBD2 (5 bases). V was shortened by 3 bases and J by 3 bases, with 8 bases between the two germline ends. The CDR3 runs 14 residues. Germline V gene data show CDR1 as MDHEN and CDR2 as SYDVKM. CDR3 region: CASSLTTYTGELFF. The CDR3 region has the DNA TGTGCCAGCAGTTTGACTACCTACACCGGGGAGCTGTTTTTT. Drawing the rest from reference TRBV28 and TRBJ2-2, the complete variable domain is DVKVTQSSRYLVKRTGEKVFLECVQDMDHENMFWYRQDPGLGLRLIYFSYDVKMKEKGDIPEGYSVSREKKERFSLILESASTNQTSMYLCASSLTTYTGELFFGEGSRLTVL.

The genes are TRBV4-3 and TRBJ1-3; TRBD1 aligns across 8 bases. The CDR3 spans 16 residues. The V segment lost 3 bases and the J segment 0 bases; nucleotides outside the gene matches: 4. Germline V gene lookup returns CDR1 LGHNA and CDR2 YSLEER. The DNA of the CDR3 is TGCGCCAGCAGCCATGGGACAGGTCGCTCTGGAAACACCATATATTTT. Encoded protein: CASSHGTGRSGNTIYF.

This chain uses TRBV6-5 with TRBJ2-1; D is uncertain. The CDR3 runs to 15 residues. CDR1 and CDR2 (germline): MNHEY, SVGAGI. Trimming pared 2 bases from V and 5 bases from J, leaving 13 bases between. The CDR3 DNA reads TGTGCCAGCAGTTACGCATCAGCAGTCGACAATGAGCAGTTCTTC. Translation: CASSYASAVDNEQFF.

CDR3 nucleotides: TGTGCCAGTAGTATGCAGGGGCTCACAGATACGCAGTATTTT. This codes for CASSMQGLTDTQYF. The chain joins TRBV19 to TRBJ2-3; D is perhaps TRBD1 (6 bases). Trimming shortened V by 3 bases and J by 2 bases, and 9 bases separated the two germline ends. CDR1 is LNHDA, CDR2 SQIVND, per germline (reference sequence). This CDR3 is 14 amino acids long.

As concerns this clone: A far larger clone is a single base away, which makes a read error likely. The chain is built from TRBV12-2 and TRBJ1-3. TRBV12-2 is designated a pseudogene. The CDR3 contains 14 residues. CDR3 nucleotide sequence: TGTGCCAGCAGCCCCACGGAGTCTGGAGACACCATATATTTT. Its protein is CASSPTESGDTIYF.

The chain uses TRBV25-1 and TRBJ2-2, with D perhaps TRBD1 (6 bases). V was shortened by 3 bases and J by 3 bases, with 8 bases between the two germline ends. This CDR3 is built from 14 residues. Germline V gives CDR1 MGHDK, CDR2 SYGVNS. The CDR3 DNA reads TGTGCCAGCAGTGATAAGGGGGACACCGGGGAGCTGTTTTTT. Its translation: CASSDKGDTGELFF.